This TCR beta chain emerged from a study of CD8+CD57+ T cells in acquired aplastic anemia. Flow cytometry had shown expanded CD8+CD57+ cells in the patients chosen for sequencing. Trimming at V came to 3 bases and at J to 9 bases, leaving 8 bases not matched to a gene. This CDR3 is 14 amino acids long. Germline loops: CDR1 KGHDR, CDR2 SFDVKD. Genomic DNA templated the TCR beta VDJ and CDR3 profiling. TCRdb recomputed calls from the reads with MiXCR, one row per CDR3 protein. Among around 200,000 distinct CDR3 sequences listed, 40% to 55% were seen once. This chain joins TRBV24-1 and TRBJ2-7, with 9 bases matching TRBD1. The sequence derives from a human donor with aplastic anemia. Sequencing was done on a sample of sorted CD4+, CD8+, or CD8+CD57+ T cells (not recorded which) from PBMCs. The CDR3 spells CATSDRDREGGQYF. The CDR3 DNA follows: TGTGCCACCAGTGATCGGGACAGGGAAGGAGGGCAGTACTTC.